Included here is one TCR beta chain sequence, with context. The sequencing template was cDNA reverse transcribed from extracted RNA. Profiled with immunoSEQ multiplex PCR; TCRdb holds only in-frame clones, not every one. Here the sample spans 95,000 to 100,000 clones, 50% to 75% being singletons. These data come from a study of CD8+ T cells in alopecia areata. The CDR3 is 16 amino acids. The V and J ends lost 1 base and 0 bases respectively, with 13 bases between them. Germline V lookup: CDR1 MNHEY, CDR2 SMNVEV (reference sequence). The sample's treatment: oral pan-JAK inhibitor, 5-10 mg twice daily. This material consisted of CD8+ T cells sorted from blood, taken at week 4, from a patient treated with tofacitinib. The sequence derives from a human donor with alopecia areata. This chain joins TRBV27 and TRBJ2-7; D not certain. The CDR3, as DNA: TGTGCCAGCAGTTTATATGCCCGTGGCACCTCCTACGAGCAGTACTTC. It translates to CASSLYARGTSYEQYF.